The present TCR beta chain was sequenced within a study of T-cell reconstitution after alpha-beta-depleted transplantation in children. This clonotype was seen once. As it was prepared, the TCRbeta library received unique molecular identifiers. TCRdb reanalysed the PCR reads using MiXCR and keeps one entry per CDR3 protein. The repertoire holds approximately 520,000 distinct CDR3 sequences, 30% to 35% seen once, with 2% to 2.5% in the top ten. The CDR3 has 16 amino acids. Germline CDR1 and CDR2: MNHEY and SVGEGT. With 1 base removed from V and 0 bases from J, the gap between germline ends came to 9 bases.

The chain recombines TRBV6-2 or TRBV6-3 with TRBJ2-2; tentatively, D is TRBD1 or TRBD2 (5 bases each). The TCR comes from a human donor who donated a stem cell graft to a child with aplastic anemia. The specimen comprised PBMCs from the stem cell graft donor, sampled from the stem cell graft. DNA of the CDR3: TGTGCCAGCAGTTACTGGGGACGGGCGAACACCGGGGAGCTGTTTTTT. It translates to CASSYWGRANTGELFF.